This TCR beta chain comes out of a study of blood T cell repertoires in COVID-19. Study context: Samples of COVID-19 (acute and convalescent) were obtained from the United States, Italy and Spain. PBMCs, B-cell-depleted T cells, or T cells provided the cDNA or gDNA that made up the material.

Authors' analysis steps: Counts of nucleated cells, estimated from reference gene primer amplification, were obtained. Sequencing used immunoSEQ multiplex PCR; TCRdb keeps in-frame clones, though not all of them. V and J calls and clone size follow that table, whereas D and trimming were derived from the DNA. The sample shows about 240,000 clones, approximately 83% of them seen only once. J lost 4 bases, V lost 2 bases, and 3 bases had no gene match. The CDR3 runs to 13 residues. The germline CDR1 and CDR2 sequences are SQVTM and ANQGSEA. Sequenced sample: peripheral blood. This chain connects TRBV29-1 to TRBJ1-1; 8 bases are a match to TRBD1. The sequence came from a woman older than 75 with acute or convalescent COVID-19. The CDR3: CSVEQQGGTEAFF. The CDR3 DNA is TGCAGCGTTGAACAACAGGGGGGCACTGAAGCTTTCTTT.